A selection of T cell receptor beta chains follows, all from one sample in a study of shared clonotypes between healthy human individuals. Sequencing was performed with immunoSEQ multiplex PCR; in TCRdb, only in-frame clones are kept and a portion is missing. The sample records about 2 million clones, approximately 94% being singletons. Sample: naive CD8+ T cells sorted from blood. These receptors were obtained from a young man in good health. Each CDR3 is given with its conserved first and last residue. Fields, in order: J gene, CDR3 length, V gene, D gene, clone size, CDR3 DNA, CDR3 protein. D genes are given only for firm matches. Expanded clones are given a class, and other clones once, few, many or no size at all.

J: TRBJ2-1; length: 15; V: TRBV19; D: -; size: -; DNA: TGTGCCAGTAGTATTTTACCCCAGTCCTACAATGAGCAGTTCTTC; CDR3: CASSILPQSYNEQFF
J: TRBJ2-2; length: 16; V: TRBV19; D: -; size: -; DNA: TGTGCCAGTACCCCGGAGATGGACGCGAACACCGGGGAGCTGTTTTTT; CDR3: CASTPEMDANTGELFF
J: TRBJ2-7; length: 15; V: TRBV5-1; D: -; size: -; DNA: TGCGCCAGCAGCTTGATATGGGAAGGGACCTACGAGCAGTACTTC; CDR3: CASSLIWEGTYEQYF
J: TRBJ2-1; length: 17; V: TRBV4-3; D: -; size: -; DNA: TGCGCCAGCAGCCAAGATCTGGAGGGACTCCTCTACAATGAGCAGTTCTTC; CDR3: CASSQDLEGLLYNEQFF
J: TRBJ1-1; length: 13; V: TRBV9; D: -; size: -; DNA: TGTGCCAGCAGCCCACAGTCGAACACTGAAGCTTTCTTT; CDR3: CASSPQSNTEAFF
J: TRBJ2-7; length: 14; V: TRBV5-4; D: TRBD2; size: -; DNA: TGTGCCAGCAGCCGGGAGGGAAGCGTACGAGAGCAGTACTTC; CDR3: CASSREGSVREQYF
J: TRBJ2-7; length: 14; V: TRBV11-1; D: -; size: -; DNA: TGTGCCAGCAGTACATACTCAGGGGCTTACGAGCAGTACTTC; CDR3: CASSTYSGAYEQYF
J: TRBJ2-7; length: 14; V: TRBV10-3; D: -; size: -; DNA: TGTGCCATCAGTGAGTCAGGGAAAACCTACGAGCAGTACTTC; CDR3: CAISESGKTYEQYF
J: TRBJ2-7; length: 14; V: TRBV13; D: -; size: -; DNA: TGTGCCAGCAGCCCGCAGACAGATTCCTACGAGCAGTACTTC; CDR3: CASSPQTDSYEQYF
J: TRBJ2-7; length: 14; V: TRBV30; D: TRBD2; size: -; DNA: TGTGCCTGGAGCCCGGGACTAGCGGGAGACGAGCAGTACTTC; CDR3: CAWSPGLAGDEQYF
J: TRBJ1-5; length: 15; V: TRBV19; D: -; size: -; DNA: TGTGCCAGTAGGATAACGGATTATAGCAATCAGCCCCAGCATTTT; CDR3: CASRITDYSNQPQHF
J: TRBJ2-7; length: 15; V: TRBV19; D: TRBD1; size: -; DNA: TGTGCCAGTAGTATGCAGGGGGAGCCTGCCTACGAGCAGTACTTC; CDR3: CASSMQGEPAYEQYF
J: TRBJ2-7; length: 15; V: TRBV5-6; D: -; size: -; DNA: TGTGCCAGCAGCTTTGGTCCGGGGGTGGGGTACGAGCAGTACTTC; CDR3: CASSFGPGVGYEQYF
J: TRBJ2-1; length: 14; V: TRBV21-1; D: -; size: -; DNA: TGTGCCAGCAGCATCGTACGGGGAATTTATGAGCAGTTCTTC; CDR3: CASSIVRGIYEQFF
J: TRBJ2-7; length: 13; V: TRBV29-1; D: TRBD1; size: -; DNA: TGCAGCGTTGTAGAGACAGGGGGTTACGAGCAGTACTTC; CDR3: CSVVETGGYEQYF
J: TRBJ1-1; length: 12; V: TRBV5-6; D: -; size: -; DNA: TGTGCCAGCAGCCAAATCAGCACTGAAGCTTTCTTT; CDR3: CASSQISTEAFF
J: TRBJ1-1; length: 11; V: TRBV5-1; D: -; size: -; DNA: TGCGCCAGCACTCTTGGTACTGAAGCTTTCTTT; CDR3: CASTLGTEAFF
J: TRBJ2-5; length: 16; V: TRBV6-1; D: TRBD1; size: -; DNA: TGTGCCAGCAGTGCCTCAACAGGGGAATACGGAGAGACCCAGTACTTC; CDR3: CASSASTGEYGETQYF
J: TRBJ2-7; length: 14; V: TRBV7-8; D: -; size: -; DNA: TGTGCCAGCACCGATTTTACTGTCGCCCGCGAGCAGTACTTC; CDR3: CASTDFTVAREQYF
J: TRBJ2-2; length: 15; V: TRBV11-2; D: -; size: -; DNA: TGTGCCAGCAGCCTCCTTACAGGAGGAACCGGGGAGCTGTTTTTT; CDR3: CASSLLTGGTGELFF
J: TRBJ2-7; length: 13; V: TRBV19; D: -; size: -; DNA: TGTGCCAGTAGTTGGGCCGGCACCTACGAGCAGTACTTC; CDR3: CASSWAGTYEQYF
J: TRBJ1-2; length: 14; V: TRBV4-1; D: -; size: once; DNA: TGCGCCAGCAGCCAAGATCACGGGGCTGGGGGCTACACCTTC; CDR3: CASSQDHGAGGYTF
J: TRBJ2-2; length: 15; V: TRBV7-8; D: -; size: -; DNA: TGTGCCAGCACCGCTAGCGCCAGCGGTACCGGGGAGCTGTTTTTT; CDR3: CASTASASGTGELFF
J: TRBJ1-2; length: 16; V: TRBV15; D: TRBD1; size: -; DNA: TGTGCCACCAGCACCGGACAGGTTGGCGATTTTTATGGCTACACCTTC; CDR3: CATSTGQVGDFYGYTF
J: TRBJ2-7; length: 14; V: TRBV7-3; D: TRBD1; size: -; DNA: TGTGCCAGCAGCTTAACAGGGACAGGGGGAGAGCAGTACTTC; CDR3: CASSLTGTGGEQYF
J: TRBJ2-7; length: 14; V: TRBV6-5; D: -; size: -; DNA: TGTGCCAGCAGTTACATGGGCACCTCCTACGAGCAGTACTTC; CDR3: CASSYMGTSYEQYF
J: TRBJ2-1; length: 17; V: TRBV28; D: -; size: once; DNA: TGTGCCAGCAGCTACCCCTTGGAACAGGGACCCCGGGATGAGCAGTTCTTC; CDR3: CASSYPLEQGPRDEQFF
J: TRBJ2-7; length: 14; V: TRBV4-1; D: TRBD2; size: -; DNA: TGCGCCAGCAGCCTCGGGGGGTCTACCCACGAGCAGTACTTC; CDR3: CASSLGGSTHEQYF
J: TRBJ2-7; length: 13; V: TRBV2; D: -; size: -; DNA: TGTGCCAGCAGTGAGACAGGATCCTACGAGCAGTACTTC; CDR3: CASSETGSYEQYF
J: TRBJ1-4; length: 15; V: TRBV4-1; D: -; size: -; DNA: TGCGCCAGCAGCCAAGATAAGGGGGTGTGGGAAAAACTGTTTTTT; CDR3: CASSQDKGVWEKLFF
J: TRBJ2-1; length: 15; V: TRBV6-6; D: TRBD1; size: -; DNA: TGTGCCAGCAGTTACGGGGCAGGGGGCGGCGATGAGCAGTTCTTC; CDR3: CASSYGAGGGDEQFF
J: TRBJ2-2; length: 15; V: TRBV11-2; D: -; size: -; DNA: TGTGCCAGCAGCTTAGATCCTGCGAACACCGGGGAGCTGTTTTTT; CDR3: CASSLDPANTGELFF
J: TRBJ2-5; length: 13; V: TRBV9; D: -; size: -; DNA: TGTGCCAGCAGCGTAATAGATTCGGAGACCCAGTACTTC; CDR3: CASSVIDSETQYF
J: TRBJ1-5; length: 16; V: TRBV5-5; D: -; size: -; DNA: TGTGCCAGCAGCTTGGGGCAGGGGTTTGGCAATCAGCCCCAGCATTTT; CDR3: CASSLGQGFGNQPQHF
J: TRBJ1-5; length: 15; V: TRBV5-1; D: TRBD1; size: -; DNA: TGCGCCAGCAGCTTGACCACAGGGGGCAATCAGCCCCAGCATTTT; CDR3: CASSLTTGGNQPQHF
J: TRBJ2-6; length: 19; V: TRBV27; D: TRBD2; size: -; DNA: TGTGCCAGCAGCGAACTCGGACTAGCGGGAGTTGATGGGGCCAACGTCCTGACTTTC; CDR3: CASSELGLAGVDGANVLTF
J: TRBJ2-5; length: 17; V: TRBV11-2; D: TRBD2; size: -; DNA: TGTGCCAGCAGCCAGACTAGCGGGAGGGCCGTTTCGGAGACCCAGTACTTC; CDR3: CASSQTSGRAVSETQYF
J: TRBJ2-1; length: 15; V: TRBV5-6; D: TRBD1; size: once; DNA: TGTGCCAGCAGCTTGGGCGGGACAGGGAACAATGAGCAGTTCTTC; CDR3: CASSLGGTGNNEQFF
J: TRBJ2-5; length: 13; V: TRBV9; D: -; size: -; DNA: TGTGCCAGCAGCCCTTGGACCGAAGAGACCCAGTACTTC; CDR3: CASSPWTEETQYF
J: TRBJ2-7; length: 14; V: TRBV30; D: TRBD2; size: -; DNA: TGTGCCTGGTCCCGGCGGGAGGGCCCGTCCGAGCAGTACTTC; CDR3: CAWSRREGPSEQYF
J: TRBJ1-4; length: 15; V: TRBV13; D: TRBD1; size: -; DNA: TGTGCCAGCAGCGCCTCGGGACAGGGGAATGAAAAACTGTTTTTT; CDR3: CASSASGQGNEKLFF
J: TRBJ2-3; length: 16; V: TRBV6-5; D: TRBD2; size: -; DNA: TGTGCCAGCAGTTTTGGACTAGCGGGTAGCACAGATACGCAGTATTTT; CDR3: CASSFGLAGSTDTQYF
J: TRBJ2-7; length: 15; V: TRBV28; D: TRBD2; size: -; DNA: TGTGCCAGCAGGGCGCCTAGCGGGAGTTTGGACGAGCAGTACTTC; CDR3: CASRAPSGSLDEQYF
J: TRBJ2-7; length: 15; V: TRBV6-6; D: TRBD1; size: once; DNA: TGTGCCAGCAGTTACGTGACAGGGGGCGCGGAAGAGCAGTACTTC; CDR3: CASSYVTGGAEEQYF
J: TRBJ2-2; length: 16; V: TRBV27; D: TRBD1; size: -; DNA: TGTGCCAGCAGTTATGTAGGTGTACAGGGGCCCGGGGAGCTGTTTTTT; CDR3: CASSYVGVQGPGELFF
J: TRBJ1-1; length: 15; V: TRBV7-9; D: TRBD1; size: -; DNA: TGTGCCAGCAGCCACGGACAGGGAAGGAACACTGAAGCTTTCTTT; CDR3: CASSHGQGRNTEAFF
J: TRBJ2-3; length: 14; V: TRBV7-9; D: -; size: -; DNA: TGTGCCAGCAGCTCGGTCGGAGGGGCCGATACGCAGTATTTT; CDR3: CASSSVGGADTQYF
J: TRBJ2-3; length: 16; V: TRBV9; D: TRBD1; size: -; DNA: TGTGCCAGCAGCCCAGAGGGACAGCGGACCACAGATACGCAGTATTTT; CDR3: CASSPEGQRTTDTQYF
J: TRBJ2-7; length: 15; V: TRBV11-2; D: -; size: -; DNA: TGTGCCAGCAGCTTAGAACAGGGATGGTACTACGAGCAGTACTTC; CDR3: CASSLEQGWYYEQYF
J: TRBJ2-7; length: 16; V: TRBV2; D: -; size: -; DNA: TGTGCCAGCAGTTCGGACAGCTACCCATCCCCCTACGAGCAGTACTTC; CDR3: CASSSDSYPSPYEQYF
J: TRBJ2-7; length: 16; V: TRBV10-3; D: TRBD2; size: -; DNA: TGTGCCATCAGTGAGCGTAGCGGGACCTCCGCCTACGAGCAGTACTTC; CDR3: CAISERSGTSAYEQYF
J: TRBJ2-7; length: 14; V: TRBV6-5; D: -; size: -; DNA: TGTGCCAGCAGTTACTCTTCGGGGGCGGACGAGCAGTACTTC; CDR3: CASSYSSGADEQYF
J: TRBJ1-2; length: 15; V: TRBV4-3; D: TRBD1; size: -; DNA: TGCGCCAGCAGCCAAGATCCGACAGGGGCCTATGGCTACACCTTC; CDR3: CASSQDPTGAYGYTF
J: TRBJ2-7; length: 14; V: TRBV9; D: -; size: -; DNA: TGTGCCAGCAGCGTAGGGGGGGGCACGTACGAGCAGTACTTC; CDR3: CASSVGGGTYEQYF
J: TRBJ1-1; length: 14; V: TRBV7-9; D: -; size: -; DNA: TGTGCCAGCAGCCCCTTTAAGGGGTTTGATGAAGCTTTCTTT; CDR3: CASSPFKGFDEAFF